The 23 T cell receptor beta chains in this list originate from one sample, sequenced in a study of T cells after yellow fever vaccination. TCRdb reprocessed the 5' RACE reads with MiXCR, giving one entry per CDR3 protein. Of 200,000 to 300,000 distinct CDR3 sequences in the sample, over 3% were seen once. The sample was PBMCs, taken 15 days after the yellow fever booster vaccination. The receptors were gathered from a man younger than 35 who received the YFV17D yellow fever vaccine.

This clonotype has at least ten counts. The chain carries TRBV6-6 and TRBJ2-6; 10 positions agree with TRBD1. The trim removed 7 bases at V and 2 bases at J, leaving 8 bases unmatched. Per the germline V gene, CDR1 is MNHNY and CDR2 is SVGAGI (reference sequence). The length of the CDR3 is 17 residues. The CDR3 DNA sequence: TGTGCCAGCACTGACGCGACAGGGGGCGCTGGGGCCAACGTCCTGACTTTC. This gives the protein CASTDATGGAGANVLTF.

This clonotype was counted many times. The chain links TRBV20-1 to TRBJ1-5; tentative D call: TRBD1 (5 bases). CDR3 length equals 13 residues. Trimming took off 2 bases at V and 4 bases at J, with 9 bases between the two ends. The germline gives CDR1 DFQATT, CDR2 SNEGSKA (reference sequence). The CDR3 DNA reads as TGCAGTGCTAGATCTCCAGGGAATCAGCCCCAGCATTTT. Encoded protein: CSARSPGNQPQHF.

This clonotype was observed a few times. This chain joins TRBV5-1 and TRBJ1-4, with D possibly being TRBD1 (5 bases). The CDR3 spans 15 residues. CDR1 and CDR2 from the germline V gene are SGHRS and YFSETQ. V lost 10 bases and J lost 5, with 21 bases in between. The CDR3 bases are TGCGCCTGCTCAGGGAAGGGGCTCGCGAATGAAAAACTGTTTTTT. Its translation is CACSGKGLANEKLFF.

This clonotype was found many times. The CDR3 sequence is CSVSGVSGNTIYF. Written as DNA, the CDR3 is TGCAGCGTATCAGGGGTCTCTGGAAACACCATATATTTT. The rearrangement links TRBV29-1 to TRBJ1-3; TRBD1 is a possible D gene (6 bases). V was trimmed by 6 bases and J by 0 bases, leaving 9 bases between them. Germline CDR1 is SQVTM and CDR2 is ANQGSEA. The CDR3 is 13 amino acids.

Many counts were recorded for this clonotype. The chain has TRBV5-4 and TRBJ2-3, with 7 bases matching TRBD1. Germline lookup yields CDR1 SGHNT and CDR2 YYREEE (reference sequence). This CDR3 region has 15 residues. J gave up 2 bases and V 0 bases, and 3 bases lay outside the gene matches. The CDR3 sequence is CASSLDRGLTDTQYF. CDR3 in DNA: TGTGCCAGCAGCTTGGACAGGGGCCTCACAGATACGCAGTATTTT.

This clonotype was observed at least ten times. The rearrangement links TRBV7-7 to TRBJ2-3; D remains unclear. The CDR3 sequence is 11 residues long. V dropped 7 bases and J dropped 4 bases, with 6 bases sitting between them. Germline-derived CDR1 and CDR2 are SSHAT and FNYEAQ (reference sequence). The DNA of the CDR3 is TGTGCCAGCACCGAAGCAGATACGCAGTATTTT. It translates to CASTEADTQYF.

This clonotype came up many times. The CDR3 region is CATNSGGFYEQYV. The CDR3 DNA reads TGTGCCACCAACAGCGGGGGGTTCTACGAGCAGTACGTC. The chain uses TRBV6-1 and TRBJ2-7; 9 bases are a match to TRBD2. This CDR3 spans 13 amino acids. Germline CDR1 MNHNS, CDR2 SASEGT. V dropped 10 bases and J dropped 3; count of bases not matched to a gene: 7.

This clonotype was found a few times. The genes are TRBV12-3 or TRBV12-4 and TRBJ1-2; 8 bases are a match to TRBD1. The length of the CDR3 is 13 residues. The V gene end was trimmed by 6 bases and the J gene end by 7 bases; junction bases not matched to a gene: 7. CDR3 region: CASSLGQEVGYTF. The CDR3 DNA is TGTGCCAGCAGCCTGGGACAGGAAGTTGGCTACACCTTC.

There are many counts of this clonotype. The chain links TRBV5-1 to TRBJ1-6; 10 bases line up with TRBD1. The germline gives CDR1 SGHRS, CDR2 YFSETQ. The CDR3 totals 16 residues. J lost 7 bases, V lost 1 base, and 5 bases had no gene match. In DNA, the CDR3 is TGCGCCAGCAGCTTGACCCGGGACAGGGGAAATTCACCCCTCCACTTT. This sequence encodes CASSLTRDRGNSPLHF.

In its sample, this clonotype was seen many times. This sequence joins TRBV7-2 and TRBJ2-1; 16 bases line up with TRBD2. V was pared by 5 bases and J by 0 bases, with 7 bases of the junction left unmatched. The CDR3 extends over 19 amino acids. Germline CDR1 is SGHTA and CDR2 is FQGNSA. Here the CDR3 DNA reads TGTGCCAGCAGCCTCCCCGGGACTAGCGGGGGGGACTCCTACAATGAGCAGTTCTTC. It translates to CASSLPGTSGGDSYNEQFF. The full variable domain, rest sourced from reference TRBV7-2 and TRBJ2-1, is GAGVSQSPSNKVTEKGKDVELRCDPISGHTALYWYRQSLGQGLEFLIYFQGNSAPDKSGLPSDRFSAERTGGSVSTLTIQRTQQEDSAVYLCASSLPGTSGGDSYNEQFFGPGTRLTVL.

This clonotype was counted many times. CDR3 in DNA: TGTGCCAGCAGCCCCACAGGGTTCGGGTCCTACGAGCAGTACGTC. This sequence encodes CASSPTGFGSYEQYV. The chain combines TRBV2 with TRBJ2-7; the D gene is possibly TRBD1 (6 bases). From germline, CDR1 is SNHLY and CDR2 FYNNEI. Trimming took 6 bases from V and 1 from J, leaving 16 bases between them. This CDR3 contains 15 residues.

This clonotype occurred many times. The rearrangement joins TRBV18 to TRBJ2-3, with TRBD2 as a possible D gene (6 bases). Per germline, CDR1 KGHSH and CDR2 LQKENI. The CDR3 has 13 amino acids. V lost 0 bases to trimming and J lost 5 bases, with 6 bases between them. CDR3 sequence reads: CASSPPEGDTQYF. In DNA, the CDR3 is TGTGCCAGCTCACCACCGGAGGGAGATACGCAGTATTTT. Full variable domain (remainder filled in from reference TRBV18 and TRBJ2-3): NAGVMQNPRHLVRRRGQEARLRCSPMKGHSHVYWYRQLPEEGLKFMVYLQKENIIDESGMPKERFSAEFPKEGPSILRIQQVVRGDSAAYFCASSPPEGDTQYFGPGTRLTVL.

This clonotype was counted between two and nine times. The rearrangement links TRBV30 to TRBJ1-1, with D unclear. This CDR3 spans 15 amino acids. The germline gives CDR1 GTSNPN, CDR2 SVGIG (reference sequence). Trimming stripped 6 bases from V and 6 bases from J, with 23 bases between. CDR3 sequence reads: CACLRMQALISEAFF. The CDR3 nucleotides are TGTGCCTGCCTTCGTATGCAGGCACTTATCTCTGAAGCTTTCTTT.

This clonotype was observed at least ten times. The rearrangement joins TRBV11-2 to TRBJ2-1; 8 bases are shared with TRBD1. The CDR3 runs to 16 residues. V trimming: 5 bases; J trimming: 8 bases; junction bases outside the gene matches: 14. Germline loops: CDR1 SGHAT, CDR2 FQNNGV. CDR3 DNA: TGTGCCAGCAGCCTACGACGGGGACAGGTATTCCATGAGCAGTTCTTC. Amino acid sequence: CASSLRRGQVFHEQFF.

This clonotype has just a few counts. The chain employs TRBV12-5 and TRBJ2-6; no definite D call. The CDR3 has 15 amino acids. Germline lookup yields CDR1 LGHNT and CDR2 FRNRAP. V gave up 6 bases and J gave up 3 bases, with 12 bases separating them. DNA for the CDR3: TGTGCTAGTGGCCCTCCCGGCCTTGGGGCCAACGTCCTGACTTTC. The encoded protein is CASGPPGLGANVLTF.

This clonotype was counted many times. The V and J genes are TRBV4-3 and TRBJ2-1; D unclear. The V gene's germline CDR1 is LGHNA and CDR2 YSLEER. V lost 4 bases to trimming and J lost 5 bases, with 15 bases between them. The CDR3 runs to 15 residues. CDR3 residues: CASSPDSSGNNEQFF. The CDR3 DNA is TGCGCCAGCAGCCCAGATAGTTCTGGGAACAATGAGCAGTTCTTC.

This clonotype occurred many times. J is TRBJ1-3 and V is TRBV5-5; D is unresolved. The germline gives CDR1 SGHKS, CDR2 YYEKEE (reference sequence). V lost 0 bases to trimming and J lost 0 bases, with 7 bases between them. This CDR3 comprises 15 residues. CDR3 nucleotide sequence: TGTGCCAGCAGCTTGGAACAGATCTCTGGAAACACCATATATTTT. This codes for CASSLEQISGNTIYF.

Ten or more counts support this clonotype. The chain combines TRBV12-3 or TRBV12-4 with TRBJ2-2, with 11 bases fitting TRBD1. The CDR3 is 17 amino acids. Losses at the gene ends were 5 bases for V and 6 bases for J; bases not matched to a gene: 11. The CDR3 is CASSPTLGTGGAGELFF. CDR3 in DNA: TGTGCCAGCAGTCCAACTCTAGGGACAGGGGGTGCCGGGGAGCTGTTTTTT.

The sample holds a few counts of this clonotype. The chain is built from TRBV29-1 and TRBJ1-2; no firm D call. The CDR3 totals 16 residues. Germline V gene sequence: CDR1 SQVTM, CDR2 ANQGSEA. The V end lost 0 bases, the J end lost 0 bases, and 14 bases lay between the germline ends. The CDR3 spells CSVEDLRDGANYGYTF. CDR3 bases: TGCAGCGTTGAAGACCTCCGAGACGGAGCTAACTATGGCTACACCTTC.

This clonotype was seen at least ten times. The gene calls are TRBV20-1 and TRBJ1-5; D is ambiguous. The germline V and J ends were trimmed by 0 bases and 5 bases, with 8 bases remaining between them. The CDR3 contains 13 residues. The germline V gene has CDR1 DFQATT and CDR2 SNEGSKA (reference sequence). CDR3 sequence (DNA): TGCAGTGCTAGAGACGAATTTGATCAGCCCCAGCATTTT. Translation: CSARDEFDQPQHF.

This clonotype has a count of ten or more. In nucleotides, the CDR3 is TGTGCCATCTCCGCGGGGGGGTTTTACTACGAGCAGTACTTC. This encodes CAISAGGFYYEQYF. The V gene is TRBV10-3, the J gene TRBJ2-7; 9 bases match TRBD2. V gave up 8 bases and J gave up 3 bases; unmatched junction bases: 8. CDR3 size: 14 residues. Germline CDR1 is ENHRY and CDR2 is SYGVKD.

In this sample, this clonotype turned up a few times. The rearrangement uses TRBV29-1 and TRBJ2-7; TRBD1 agrees at 8 bases. V lost 7 bases, J lost 1 base, and 6 bases stayed unmatched. CDR3 length: 13 residues. In germline, CDR1 is SQVTM, CDR2 ANQGSEA. The CDR3 here is CSAAGTGSYEQYF. In nucleotides, the CDR3 is TGCAGCGCGGCCGGGACAGGTTCCTACGAGCAGTACTTC.

This clonotype was recorded many times. The chain joins TRBV24-1 to TRBJ1-4; D remains unclear. The CDR3 is 14 amino acids. V was pared by 9 bases and J by 4 bases, with 14 bases between. CDR1 and CDR2 (germline): KGHDR, SFDVKD. The CDR3 DNA reads TGTGCCACCTCGGTCGGAACGGATAATGAAAAACTGTTTTTT. Protein product: CATSVGTDNEKLFF.